This T cell receptor (beta chain) was found in a study of blood T cell repertoires in COVID-19. On the study more broadly: Whether acute or convalescent, the COVID-19 samples came from the United States, Italy and Spain. T cells, B-cell-depleted T cells, or PBMCs supplied cDNA or gDNA.

This CDR3 is 15 amino acids long. CDR1 MNHNS and CDR2 SASEGT come from the germline V gene. The ends lost 0 bases at V and 4 bases at J; junction bases unmatched: 4. Authors' analysis steps: Quantification of nucleated cells was approximated via reference gene primer amplification. Sequencing used immunoSEQ multiplex PCR; TCRdb keeps in-frame clones, though not all of them. V, J and clone size were drawn from that table, and D and trimming were deduced from the DNA. The table shows over 120,000 clones, with 70% to 90% occurring only once. This chain connects TRBV6-1 to TRBJ1-1, with 8 positions matching TRBD1. Sequencing input: peripheral blood. The receptor comes from a human donor with acute or convalescent COVID-19. The donor label of this sample is uncertain. CDR3: CASSEAGTGGTEAFF. The CDR3 DNA reads as TGTGCCAGCAGTGAAGCTGGGACAGGAGGCACTGAAGCTTTCTTT.